Listed here are 27 T cell receptor beta chains from one sample, sequenced in a study of T-cell reconstitution after alpha-beta-depleted transplantation in children. It was with unique molecular identifiers that the TCRbeta library was prepared. TCRdb reprocessed the PCR reads with MiXCR, giving one entry per CDR3 protein. The repertoire consists of 190,000 or so distinct CDR3 sequences, with just over 14% occurring once and the leading ten covering 13%. Sequencing was performed on PBMCs from the stem cell graft donor, taken from the stem cell graft. The receptors shown here come from a human donor who donated a stem cell graft to a child with acute lymphoblastic leukemia.

This clonotype was picked up many times. V is TRBV20-1 and J is TRBJ2-3; D unresolved. The CDR3 is made up of 14 amino acids. Germline lookup yields CDR1 DFQATT and CDR2 SNEGSKA (reference sequence). V was clipped by 2 bases and J by 1 base, with 10 bases between them. As DNA, the CDR3 is TGCAGTGCTAGACCTCGAACTGGCACAGATACGCAGTATTTT. Amino acids: CSARPRTGTDTQYF.

Regarding this clonotype: A much larger clone sits a single nucleotide away, making a read error possible. V usage is TRBV24-1 and J usage is TRBJ1-2, with D uncertain. CDR1 is KGHDR, CDR2 SFDVKD, per germline. CDR3 length: 13 residues. The V gene lost 1 base and the J gene lost 9 bases, with 11 bases spanning the gap. The chain's CDR3 is CATSDFPTHCYTF. CDR3 coding DNA: TGTGCCACCAGTGATTTCCCCACCCATTGCTACACCTTC.

With regard to this clonotype: At one end the junction does not follow the germline gene, possibly because of a read error. In nucleotides, the CDR3 is TGTGCTAGCAGCTTAAGCGCCCCCAGGGGATCGTACCAAGAGACCCAGTACTTC. Translation: CASSLSAPRGSYQETQYF. V and J are TRBV7-7 and TRBJ2-5, with a tentative D call TRBD1 (6 bases). The germline V gene encodes CDR1 SSHAT and CDR2 FNYEAQ (reference sequence). The length of the CDR3 is 18 residues.

This clonotype has just one count. This may come from a read error, since a much larger clone is one base off. This chain uses TRBV11-2 with TRBJ2-2; 7 bases map to TRBD2. CDR1 is SGHAT, CDR2 FQNNGV, per germline. V trimming: 2 bases; J trimming: 8 bases; junction bases outside the gene matches: 8. This CDR3 region has 15 residues. CDR3: CASSLTGGIMGELFF. CDR3 coding DNA: TGTGCCAGCAGCTTAACGGGAGGAATCATGGGGGAGCTGTTTTTT.

This clonotype has at least ten counts. V and J are TRBV12-3 or TRBV12-4 and TRBJ1-5; 8 bases map to TRBD1. V shed 5 bases, J shed 3 bases, and the junction held 6 bases outside the gene matches. The CDR3 extends over 15 amino acids. CDR3 loop: CASSPDRVDNQPQHF. Here the CDR3 DNA reads TGTGCCAGCAGTCCGGACAGGGTTGACAATCAGCCCCAGCATTTT.

This clonotype has ten or more counts. This chain links TRBV5-1 with TRBJ2-1, with 12 bases fitting TRBD2. The CDR3 loop spans 17 amino acids. Per the germline V gene, CDR1 is SGHRS and CDR2 is YFSETQ. The V gene end was trimmed by 0 bases and the J gene end by 8 bases; junction bases not matched to a gene: 9. The CDR3 is CASSLGLAGEITDEQFF. In DNA, the CDR3 is TGCGCCAGCAGCTTGGGACTAGCGGGAGAAATTACCGATGAGCAGTTCTTC.

This clonotype was found many times. This sequence joins TRBV9 and TRBJ2-2, with 7 positions matching TRBD1. V was pared by 6 bases and J by 5 bases, with 10 bases of the junction left unmatched. CDR3 length: 15 residues. The V gene's germline CDR1 is SGDLS and CDR2 YYNGEE. The CDR3 loop reads CASKGALAPTGELFF. The CDR3 DNA reads TGTGCCAGCAAGGGGGCCTTAGCGCCAACCGGGGAGCTGTTTTTT. The full variable domain, completed using reference TRBV9 and TRBJ2-2, is DSGVTQTPKHLITATGQRVTLRCSPRSGDLSVYWYQQSLDQGLQFLIQYYNGEERAKGNILERFSAQQFPDLHSELNLSSLELGDSALYFCASKGALAPTGELFFGEGSRLTVL.

This clonotype has a count of ten or more. The chain employs TRBV28 and TRBJ2-7; D remains ambiguous. There are 14 residues in the CDR3. Germline lookup yields CDR1 MDHEN and CDR2 SYDVKM. Trimming left V 2 bases short and J 6 bases short, with 14 bases between. The CDR3 is CASSLLTFTGEQYF. In nucleotides, the CDR3 is TGTGCCAGCAGTTTACTAACCTTCACGGGCGAGCAGTACTTC.

This clonotype has a count of ten or more. The chain joins TRBV5-5 to TRBJ2-5, with TRBD1 matching 9 bases. Trimming took 0 bases from V and 6 from J; bases not matched to a gene: 9. This CDR3 is 16 amino acids long. Germline lookup yields CDR1 SGHKS and CDR2 YYEKEE (reference sequence). The DNA of the CDR3 is TGTGCCAGCAGCTTGGCCGGGACAGGGATGAGGAAGACCCAGTACTTC. It is translated as CASSLAGTGMRKTQYF.

Notes on this clonotype: This may be a read error, as it is one base from a much larger clone. This chain links TRBV7-2 with TRBJ1-2, with no clear D. This CDR3 is 15 amino acids long. Germline V gives CDR1 SGHTA, CDR2 FQGNSA. The CDR3 loop reads CASSYPMSRPYGDTF. The CDR3 nucleotides read TGTGCCAGCAGCTATCCGATGTCCAGGCCCTATGGCGACACCTTC. Drawing the rest from reference TRBV7-2 and TRBJ1-2, the complete variable domain is GAGVSQSPSNKVTEKGKDVELRCDPISGHTALYWYRQSLGQGLEFLIYFQGNSAPDKSGLPSDRFSAERTGGSVSTLTIQRTQQEDSAVYLCASSYPMSRPYGDTFGSGTRLTVV.

The chain recombines TRBV28 with TRBJ2-3; TRBD2 might be the D (6 bases). The CDR3 sequence is 14 residues long. The V gene's germline CDR1 is MDHEN and CDR2 SYDVKM. V lost 6 bases, J lost 5 bases, and 15 bases lay in between. CDR3 protein: CASSRPGEGDTQYF. The CDR3 DNA reads TGTGCCAGCAGCCGCCCGGGAGAGGGAGATACGCAGTATTTT.

The table lists this clonotype with a few counts. The chain couples TRBV20-1 to TRBJ1-2; no firm D call. Looked up from germline, CDR1 is DFQATT and CDR2 is SNEGSKA (reference sequence). Deletions cut 0 bases from V and 0 bases from J, with 11 bases between. The CDR3 has 15 residues. The CDR3: CSARDNNRANYGYTF. The DNA for the CDR3 is TGCAGTGCTAGAGACAATAACAGAGCTAACTATGGCTACACCTTC.

This clonotype was recorded many times. V and J are TRBV20-1 and TRBJ1-1; 7 bases map to TRBD1. Germline trimming cut 4 bases from V and 5 bases from J; bases unmatched to any gene: 7. Germline CDR1 is DFQATT and CDR2 is SNEGSKA (reference sequence). This CDR3 comprises 13 residues. The CDR3 region has the DNA TGCAGTGCTATCGACAGGGTCCGAACTGAAGCTTTCTTT. Amino acid sequence: CSAIDRVRTEAFF.

The chain joins TRBV5-1 to TRBJ2-7; 11 nucleotides align to TRBD1. The germline V gene has CDR1 SGHRS and CDR2 YFSETQ. After removal of 4 bases from V and 6 bases from J, the junction contained 9 bases not matched to a gene. The CDR3 loop spans 15 amino acids. The CDR3 DNA sequence: TGCGCCAGCAGCCTGATGGACAGGGGGCTTGGCGAGCAGTACTTC. Translation: CASSLMDRGLGEQYF.

The rearrangement uses TRBV18 and TRBJ2-7, with TRBD2 matching over 10 bases. V shed 3 bases and J 0 bases; nucleotides not matched to a gene: 5. The CDR3 covers 16 residues. Germline CDR1 and CDR2: KGHSH and LQKENI. The CDR3 is CASSPTSGESSYEQYF. CDR3 nucleotide sequence: TGTGCCAGCTCACCTACTAGCGGGGAAAGCTCCTACGAGCAGTACTTC.

This clonotype appeared many times. This chain's CDR3 is CASSATGQRYEQYF. CDR3 DNA: TGTGCCAGCAGTGCCACGGGACAGAGATACGAGCAGTACTTC. The J gene is TRBJ2-7, the V gene TRBV12-3 or TRBV12-4, with 7 bases that match TRBD1. There are 14 residues in the CDR3. J lost 4 bases, V lost 5 bases, and 8 bases had no gene match.

With respect to this clonotype: A much larger clonotype is one base distant, so this may be a read error. The chain has TRBV30 and TRBJ2-1; 11 bases line up with TRBD1. The ends lost 4 bases at V and 3 bases at J; junction bases unmatched: 5. Germline V gene data show CDR1 as GTSNPN and CDR2 as SVGIG (reference sequence). The CDR3 spans 15 residues. The CDR3 bases are TGTGCCTGGACTCCCGGGACAGGGGGCTACAATGAGCAGTTCTTC. Encoded protein: CAWTPGTGGYNEQFF.

This clonotype was seen more than once but under ten times. The rearrangement joins TRBV11-1 to TRBJ2-7; the match to TRBD1 covers 10 bases. Germline CDR1 is SGHAT and CDR2 is FQDESV (reference sequence). After removal of 5 bases from V and 0 bases from J, the junction contained 16 bases not matched to a gene. The CDR3 consists of 19 residues. The CDR3, as DNA: TGTGCCAGCAGCCCCCGGGGGGGGGACAGGGGCCACCGCTCCTACGAGCAGTACTTC. It specifies CASSPRGGDRGHRSYEQYF.

This clonotype has a count of ten or more. This chain links TRBV5-1 with TRBJ1-5, with D perhaps matching TRBD1 (5 bases). Deletions cut 1 base from V and 4 bases from J, with 12 bases between. The CDR3 has 15 amino acids. Germline values: CDR1 SGHRS, CDR2 YFSETQ. As DNA, the CDR3 is TGCGCCAGCAGCTTGTCCGGGGGTGGTAATCAGCCCCAGCATTTT. Translation gives CASSLSGGGNQPQHF.

The rearrangement uses TRBV21-1 and TRBJ2-3. TRBV21-1 is termed a pseudogene. This CDR3 has 17 amino acids. In nucleotides, the CDR3 is TGTGCCAGCAGCAAAATTCAAAACGGGTGGCTTTCCGATACGCAGTATTTT. Its protein is CASSKIQNGWLSDTQYF.

There are many counts of this clonotype. This chain joins TRBV12-3 or TRBV12-4 and TRBJ2-7; tentatively, D is TRBD1 or TRBD2 (5 bases each). The length of the CDR3 is 14 residues. Trimming shortened V by 0 bases and J by 3 bases, and 9 bases separated the two germline ends. CDR3 coding DNA: TGTGCCAGCAGTTTAGCTGGGGGATTCTACGAGCAGTACTTC. Its translation is CASSLAGGFYEQYF.

This clonotype occurred many times. J is TRBJ2-5 and V is TRBV20-1, with 8 bases identical to TRBD2. CDR3 length equals 19 residues. Germline loops: CDR1 DFQATT, CDR2 SNEGSKA (reference sequence). Trimming at V came to 1 base and at J to 2 bases, leaving 18 bases not matched to a gene. The DNA of the CDR3 is TGCAGTGCTAGAGGGGGACGGGACTTGATAGCGGGGACTCAAGAGACCCAGTACTTC. It yields the protein CSARGGRDLIAGTQETQYF.

This clonotype was picked up many times. The chain couples TRBV29-1 to TRBJ1-2, with 10 bases aligning to TRBD1. The CDR3 sequence is 14 residues long. The germline CDR1 and CDR2 sequences are SQVTM and ANQGSEA. J gave up 3 bases and V 2 bases, and 3 bases lay outside the gene matches. The CDR3 loop is CSVETGTGDYGYTF. CDR3 nucleotide sequence: TGCAGCGTTGAAACCGGGACAGGGGACTATGGCTACACCTTC.

This chain's CDR3 is CASTMKVDSGNTIYF. Written as DNA, the CDR3 is TGTGCCAGCACCATGAAGGTTGACTCTGGAAACACCATATATTTT. V is TRBV6-1 and J is TRBJ1-3, with D uncertain. CDR1 and CDR2 (germline): MNHNS, SASEGT. The V end was cut by 7 bases, the J end by 0 bases, with 13 bases between. The CDR3 is 15 amino acids.

This clonotype was found a few times. The chain couples TRBV5-1 to TRBJ2-7; tentative D call: TRBD2 (6 bases). From germline, CDR1 is SGHRS and CDR2 YFSETQ. The CDR3 totals 14 residues. V shed 2 bases and J shed 1 base, with 10 bases lying between them. Here the CDR3 reads CASSLGTPSYEQYF. The CDR3 DNA sequence: TGCGCCAGCAGCTTAGGGACTCCGTCCTACGAGCAGTACTTC.

This clonotype was detected many times. V gene TRBV12-3 or TRBV12-4 combines with J gene TRBJ2-1, with 7 bases matching TRBD2. The CDR3 extends over 18 amino acids. Trimming at V came to 3 bases and at J to 3 bases, leaving 14 bases not matched to a gene. In DNA, the CDR3 is TGTGCCAGCAGTTTTGGCGGGAGTCGGAACTACAACTACAATGAGCAGTTCTTC. Encoded protein: CASSFGGSRNYNYNEQFF.

This clonotype was observed at least ten times. The chain has TRBV7-8 and TRBJ2-1, with 9 bases aligning to TRBD1. The trim removed 4 bases at V and 2 bases at J, leaving 6 bases unmatched. The germline V gene encodes CDR1 SGHVS and CDR2 FQNEAQ. This CDR3 contains 16 residues. The CDR3 nucleotides are TGTGCCAGCAGCTCGAGGGGACAGGGCACCTACAATGAGCAGTTCTTC. Translating gives CASSSRGQGTYNEQFF.